This is a list of T cell receptor beta chains from one sample in a study of T cell responses to AZD1222 COVID-19 vaccine. Clones were read by immunoSEQ multiplex PCR, and TCRdb kept only the in-frame ones, dropping some. The repertoire holds over 150,000 clones, with just over 90% as singletons. Source: peripheral blood, taken on day 0 of MenACWY control vaccination. The origin of the receptors is an adult in good health. Both conserved end residues are part of each CDR3. D genes are given only for firm matches. Size is stated for part of the rows, as once, few or many counts, or as a class when the clone is expanded.

j_call clone_size d_call v_call cdr3_nt cdr3_aa
TRBJ1-2 - - TRBV6-2/TRBV6-3 TGTGCCAGCAGTCTTAACTATGGCTACACCTTC CASSLNYGYTF
TRBJ2-2 - - TRBV25-1 TGTGCCAGCAGTGGAGGAGGCCGGATCTACACCGGGGAGCTGTTTTTT CASSGGGRIYTGELFF
TRBJ1-5 once - TRBV30 TGTGCCTGGAGACAGGATAGCAATCAGCCCCAGCATTTT CAWRQDSNQPQHF
TRBJ2-1 once TRBD2 TRBV29-1 TGCAGCGTTGACGCACTCCCTTCGGGAGGGCGGGGTGAGCAGTTCTTC CSVDALPSGGRGEQFF
TRBJ1-3 - - TRBV19 TGTGCCAGTAGTCCTACTGGGGAAGCGGGCAACACCATATATTTT CASSPTGEAGNTIYF
TRBJ1-1 - - TRBV27 TGTGCCAGCAGACTCGCGTTCAGGGCCTGGAACACTGAAGCTTTCTTT CASRLAFRAWNTEAFF
TRBJ1-1 - - TRBV9 TGTGCCAGCAGCGAGACAGGATGGACGGAGGGAGAAGCTTTCTTT CASSETGWTEGEAFF
TRBJ1-1 - - TRBV9 TGTGCCAGCAGCGGGGGGGCAGGATCAAGGACTGAAGCTTTCTTT CASSGGAGSRTEAFF
TRBJ1-1 - TRBD1 TRBV19 TGTGCCAGTTCACAGGGGATGAACACTGAAGCTTTCTTT CASSQGMNTEAFF
TRBJ1-3 few TRBD1 TRBV9 TGTGCCAGCAGCTTCGCACAGGGGAATGGAAACACCATATATTTT CASSFAQGNGNTIYF
TRBJ1-2 - TRBD1 TRBV5-1 TGCGCCAGCAGCCTATGGGACAGCTCCTATGGCTACACCTTC CASSLWDSSYGYTF
TRBJ2-7 - - TRBV21-1 TGTGCCAGCAGCAACTGTACTAGCCACCTTAGCTCCTACGAGCAGTACTTC CASSNCTSHLSSYEQYF
TRBJ1-1 - TRBD1 TRBV30 TGTGCCTGGCGGCCGGACAGGGGTTTTACTGAAGCTTTCTTT CAWRPDRGFTEAFF
TRBJ2-7 once - TRBV29-1 TGCAGCGTTGAAGATCGAGGGGGTGGCGAGCAGTACTTC CSVEDRGGGEQYF
TRBJ1-1 - - TRBV7-2 TGTGCCAGCAGCTGGGGGGTCATGAACACTGAAGCTTTCTTT CASSWGVMNTEAFF
TRBJ2-1 - - TRBV29-1 TGCAGCGTAGCCTTCTCAAGCTCCTACAATGAGCAGTTCTTC CSVAFSSSYNEQFF
TRBJ1-2 - - TRBV20-1 TGCAGTGCATTAGGACAGTACACCTTC CSALGQYTF
TRBJ1-2 - TRBD1 TRBV6-4 TGTGCCAGCAGCTCGAGGACAGGGGTTTACACCTTC CASSSRTGVYTF
TRBJ1-5 - - TRBV19 TGTGCCAGTGCCCTGAGAGATAGCAATCAGCCCCAGCATTTT CASALRDSNQPQHF
TRBJ1-2 - - TRBV6-2/TRBV6-3 TGTGCCAGCAGTTACCGTCAGGATTCTAACTATGGCTACACCTTC CASSYRQDSNYGYTF
TRBJ1-4 - - TRBV6-5 TGTGCCAGCACCTTACAGTACTCTAATGAAAAACTGTTTTTT CASTLQYSNEKLFF
TRBJ1-2 - TRBD1 TRBV7-9 TGTGCCAGCAGCTTAGCGGTAGGGGGCGGTGGCTACACCTTC CASSLAVGGGGYTF
TRBJ2-2 once - TRBV24-1 TGTGCCACCAGTGACCGGACCCTGCGATCCGGGGAGCTGTTTTTT CATSDRTLRSGELFF
TRBJ2-7 once - TRBV7-3 TGTGCCAGCAGCTCTAGAGGGGACAACGAGCAGTACTTC CASSSRGDNEQYF